This T cell receptor (beta chain) was obtained from a study of CD8 T cells in ankylosing spondylitis (dated by TCRdb to 2017 to 2019). For context, the study as a whole: The study set out to find disease-linked TCR variants by profiling T cell receptor beta repertoires in ankylosing spondylitis patients and healthy donors. The whole study cohort included roughly 110 healthy donors and around 24 ankylosing spondylitis patients. Peripheral blood samples were taken, and synovial fluid was additionally collected from ankylosing spondylitis patients.

What the research found in general, with its limitations: The disease-linked clones were reported to be significantly enriched in matched synovial fluid samples from ankylosing spondylitis patients. A CD8+ phenotype was shown by the disease-linked clones, which were found at relatively low frequencies in peripheral blood. Some TCR beta motif variants had previously been reported in synovial fluid and blood of reactive arthritis patients, which suggested common disease-initiation mechanisms. Blood from ankylosing spondylitis patients appeared to be characterized by a TCR beta motif composed of under ten highly homologous amino acid variants.

There are 14 amino acids in the CDR3, from cysteine to phenylalanine inclusive. The kept DNA is CDR3 alone, 42 bases in frame from the first base. Reading the germline V gene (reference sequence) gives CDR1 MNHEY and CDR2 SMNVEV. V and J lose 4 bases and 3 bases, and a span of 13 bases separates them. This clonotype was counted ten times or more. The antigen this receptor binds is unknown. The input lacks base qualities; no much larger clone sits a single base away. TCRdb records Illumina HiSeq 2500 as the sequencer. Quantitative 5'-RACE with molecular barcodes was used to prepare TCR beta libraries. Turning to the authors' computational methods: A new computational method based on a probabilistic model of VDJ rearrangement was used to identify disease-linked TCR variants. In TCRdb, the public reads were trimmed at Q25 with fastp and aligned with MiXCR, with productive beta chains retained. When rows share a CDR3 protein, they turn into one entry using the most common DNA and genes. TCRdb, not the authors, supplied the V and J calls. Within this sample are about 190,000 distinct CDR3 sequences, with 10% to 15% of them counted one time only. The ten largest clones represent 8% to 13% of the sample.

Sample: blood, either unsorted or a sorted T cell fraction (not recorded which). The chain joins TRBV27 to TRBJ2-7; a weak D assignment points to TRBD1 (5 bases agree). This TCR derives from a female donor with ankylosing spondylitis or in good health (not recorded which). The CDR3 reads CASSYRTQGYEQYF. Here is the DNA: TGTGCCAGCAGTTATCGGACCCAGGGCTACGAGCAGTACTTC.